The sample holds a few counts of the clone carrying this TCR beta chain. Its cognate antigen is unknown. TCRdb passed the reads through MiXCR, listing each CDR3 protein once. The data contain over 250,000 distinct CDR3 sequences, under 25% of them seen just once; the ten biggest clones take up about 21%. This sample stems from a study of T cell repertoires in cytomegalovirus infection. For the study at large: Well-studied HLA-B-restricted CMV epitopes were used in the study alongside recently identified HLA-C-restricted ones. CMV infection and matching HLA type were both indicated by public TCR beta signatures. Study-level results: In two of eight donors, the top clonotype was HLA-C-restricted CMV-specific. The study identified carriers of CMV plus the relevant HLA from cumulative public TCR beta family frequency.

The CDR3 covers 13 residues. Germline loops: CDR1 DFQATT, CDR2 SNEGSKA (reference sequence). V was trimmed by 1 base and J by 2 bases, leaving 7 bases between them. Sequenced material: cultured PBMCs, taken from culture after CMV antigen stimulation. The rearrangement links TRBV20-1 to TRBJ2-3; no clear D. This sequence was found in a human donor in good health (CMV status not recorded). Some clones in this sample may be carry-over from other donors' samples. CDR3 loop: CSARAAVTDTQYF. The CDR3 DNA is TGCAGTGCTAGAGCGGCAGTCACAGATACGCAGTATTTT.